These 5 T cell receptor beta chains share one sample of origin, sequenced in a study of OX40 agonist ivuxolimab in advanced cancers. The protocol was immunoSEQ multiplex PCR, while the TCRdb copy is restricted to in-frame clones and leaves out a portion. Of tens of thousands of clones detected, 70% to 85% appear once; the ten largest clones hold 1% to 1.3%. The source was CD4+ or CD8+ T cells sorted from blood, collected in a trial of the OX40 agonist ivuxolimab. The receptors derive from an adult with an advanced solid tumor such as melanoma, head and neck, liver or kidney cancer.

The chain links TRBV5-6 to TRBJ1-2; no reliable D call. The V gene lost 6 bases and the J gene lost 4 bases, with 22 bases spanning the gap. CDR1 is SGHDT and CDR2 is YYEEEE in the germline V gene. This CDR3 spans 16 amino acids. This chain's CDR3 is CASTSQPRGSGYGYTF. CDR3 coding DNA: TGTGCCAGCACCTCTCAGCCCCGGGGATCCGGCTATGGCTACACCTTC.

The V and J genes are TRBV5-1 and TRBJ1-2; tentative D call: TRBD1 (5 bases). CDR1 SGHRS and CDR2 YFSETQ come from the germline V gene. V shed 4 bases and J shed 1 base, with 14 bases lying between them. The CDR3 is 15 residues long. CDR3 region: CASSVQGDSNYGYTF. The DNA of the CDR3 is TGCGCCAGCAGCGTTCAGGGCGACAGTAACTATGGCTACACCTTC.

The chain couples TRBV5-6 to TRBJ2-1; D may be TRBD2 (6 bases). With 2 bases removed from V and 5 bases from J, the gap between germline ends came to 17 bases. CDR1 is SGHDT and CDR2 is YYEEEE in the germline V gene. The CDR3 contains 16 residues. CDR3 bases: TGTGCCAGCAGCTTCTTCTTGACCGGGGAGGACAATGAGCAGTTCTTC. It codes for CASSFFLTGEDNEQFF.

The V call is TRBV30, the J call TRBJ2-7; D may match TRBD1 or TRBD2 (5 bases each). Trimming pared 1 base from V and 2 bases from J, leaving 9 bases between. Germline CDR1 is GTSNPN and CDR2 is SVGIG (reference sequence). The CDR3 loop spans 13 amino acids. CDR3 residues: CAWSDQGPYEQYF. DNA for the CDR3: TGTGCCTGGAGTGACCAGGGACCCTACGAGCAGTACTTC.

Only a few counts were recorded for this clone. V gene TRBV5-4 combines with J gene TRBJ1-1; D gene uncertain. CDR1 is SGHNT and CDR2 is YYREEE in the germline V gene (reference sequence). Trimming stripped 3 bases from V and 8 bases from J, with 17 bases between. CDR3 size: 14 residues. The CDR3 DNA reads as TGTGCCAGCAGCTGGGTAGGTCGGCTCCAAGAAGCTTTCTTT. It specifies CASSWVGRLQEAFF.